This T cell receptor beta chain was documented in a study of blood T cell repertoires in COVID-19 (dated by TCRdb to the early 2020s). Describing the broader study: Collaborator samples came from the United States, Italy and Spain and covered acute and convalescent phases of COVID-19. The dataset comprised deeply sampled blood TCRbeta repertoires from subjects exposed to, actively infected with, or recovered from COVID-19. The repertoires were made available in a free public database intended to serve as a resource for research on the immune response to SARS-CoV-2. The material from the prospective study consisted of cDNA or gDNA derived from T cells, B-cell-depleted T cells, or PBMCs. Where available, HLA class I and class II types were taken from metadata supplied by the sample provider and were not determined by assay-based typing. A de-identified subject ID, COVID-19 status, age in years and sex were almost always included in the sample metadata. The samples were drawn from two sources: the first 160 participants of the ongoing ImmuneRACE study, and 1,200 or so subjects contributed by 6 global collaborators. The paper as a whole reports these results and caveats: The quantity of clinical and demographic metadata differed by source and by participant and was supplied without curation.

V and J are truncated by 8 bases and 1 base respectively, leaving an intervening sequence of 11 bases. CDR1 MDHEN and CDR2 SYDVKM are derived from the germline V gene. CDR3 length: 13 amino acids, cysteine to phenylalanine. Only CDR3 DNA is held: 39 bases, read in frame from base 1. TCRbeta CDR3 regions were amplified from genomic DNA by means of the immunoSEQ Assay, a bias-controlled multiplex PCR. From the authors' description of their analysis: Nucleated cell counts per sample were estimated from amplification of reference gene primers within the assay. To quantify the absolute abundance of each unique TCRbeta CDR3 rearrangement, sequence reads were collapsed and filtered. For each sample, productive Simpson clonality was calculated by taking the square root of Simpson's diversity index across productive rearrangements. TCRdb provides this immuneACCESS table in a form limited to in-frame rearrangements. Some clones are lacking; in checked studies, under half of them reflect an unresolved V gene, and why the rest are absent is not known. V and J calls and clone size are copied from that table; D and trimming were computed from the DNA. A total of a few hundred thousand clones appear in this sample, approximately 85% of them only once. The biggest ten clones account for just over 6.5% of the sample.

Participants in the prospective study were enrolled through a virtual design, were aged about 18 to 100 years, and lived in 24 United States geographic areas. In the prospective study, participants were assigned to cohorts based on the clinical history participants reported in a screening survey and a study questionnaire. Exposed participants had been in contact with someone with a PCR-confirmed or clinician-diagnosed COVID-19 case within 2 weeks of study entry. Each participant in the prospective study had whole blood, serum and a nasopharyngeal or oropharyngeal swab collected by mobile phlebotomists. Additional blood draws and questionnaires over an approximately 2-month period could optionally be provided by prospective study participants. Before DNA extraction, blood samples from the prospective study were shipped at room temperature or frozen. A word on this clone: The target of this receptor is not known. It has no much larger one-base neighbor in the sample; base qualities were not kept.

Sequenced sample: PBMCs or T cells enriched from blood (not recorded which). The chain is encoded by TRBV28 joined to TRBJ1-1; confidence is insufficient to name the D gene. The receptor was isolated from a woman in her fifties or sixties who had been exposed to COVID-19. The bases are TGTGCCAGCCTAAAGACACCGAACACTGAAGCTTTCTTT. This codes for CASLKTPNTEAFF. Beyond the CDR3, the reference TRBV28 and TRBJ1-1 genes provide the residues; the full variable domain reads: DVKVTQSSRYLVKRTGEKVFLECVQDMDHENMFWYRQDPGLGLRLIYFSYDVKMKEKGDIPEGYSVSREKKERFSLILESASTNQTSMYLCASLKTPNTEAFFGQGTRLTVV.